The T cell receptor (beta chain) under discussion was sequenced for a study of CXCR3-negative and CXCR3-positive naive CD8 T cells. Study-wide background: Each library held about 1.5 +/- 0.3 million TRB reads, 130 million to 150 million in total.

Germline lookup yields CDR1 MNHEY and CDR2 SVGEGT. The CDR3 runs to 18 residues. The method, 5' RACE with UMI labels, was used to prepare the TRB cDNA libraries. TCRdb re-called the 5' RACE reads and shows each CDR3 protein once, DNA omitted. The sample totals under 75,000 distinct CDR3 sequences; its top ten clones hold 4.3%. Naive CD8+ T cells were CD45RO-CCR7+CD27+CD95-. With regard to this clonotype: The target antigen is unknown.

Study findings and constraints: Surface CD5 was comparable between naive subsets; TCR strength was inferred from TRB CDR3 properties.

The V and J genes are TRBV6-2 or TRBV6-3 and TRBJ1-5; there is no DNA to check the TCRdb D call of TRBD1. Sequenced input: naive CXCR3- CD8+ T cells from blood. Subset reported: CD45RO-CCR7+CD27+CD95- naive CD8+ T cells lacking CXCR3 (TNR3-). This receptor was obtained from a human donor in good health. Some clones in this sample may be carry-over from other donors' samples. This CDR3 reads CASSYSTHEGQAAQPQHF.